This TCR beta chain originates from a study of OX40 agonist ivuxolimab in advanced cancers. The V gene lost 2 bases and the J gene lost 3 bases, with 17 bases spanning the gap. CDR1 and CDR2 from the germline V gene are SGHAT and FQNNGV. The CDR3 loop spans 17 amino acids. Generated by immunoSEQ multiplex PCR, the TCRdb table keeps only in-frame clones and is missing some. In the table there are 19,000 or so clones, around 69% of which are singletons. The chain recombines TRBV11-2 with TRBJ2-1; D assignment may be TRBD1 or TRBD2 (5 bases each). The receptor was derived from an adult with an advanced solid tumor such as melanoma, head and neck, liver or kidney cancer. The sample here was CD4+ or CD8+ T cells sorted from blood, taken in a trial of the OX40 agonist ivuxolimab. CDR3 sequence (DNA): TGTGCCAGCAGCTTATTCGCCGGGACGGACGTCTACAATGAGCAGTTCTTC. Protein sequence: CASSLFAGTDVYNEQFF. Full variable domain (outside the CDR3, taken from reference TRBV11-2 and TRBJ2-1): EAGVAQSPRYKIIEKRQSVAFWCNPISGHATLYWYQQILGQGPKLLIQFQNNGVVDDSQLPKDRFSAERLKGVDSTLKIQPAKLEDSAVYLCASSLFAGTDVYNEQFFGPGTRLTVL.